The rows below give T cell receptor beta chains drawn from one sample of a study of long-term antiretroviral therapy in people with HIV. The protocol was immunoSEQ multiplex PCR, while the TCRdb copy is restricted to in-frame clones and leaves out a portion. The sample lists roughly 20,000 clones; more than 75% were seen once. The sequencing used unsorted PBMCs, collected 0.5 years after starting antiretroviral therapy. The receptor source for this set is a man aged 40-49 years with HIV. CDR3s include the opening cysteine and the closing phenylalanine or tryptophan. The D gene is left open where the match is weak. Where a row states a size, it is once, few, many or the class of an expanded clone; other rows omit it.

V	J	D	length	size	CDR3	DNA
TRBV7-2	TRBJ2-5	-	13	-	CASSLGGKETQYF	TGTGCCAGCAGTCTCGGCGGGAAGGAGACCCAGTACTTC
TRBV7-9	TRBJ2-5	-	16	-	CASSLTGQRSQETQYF	TGTGCCAGCAGTCTCACCGGCCAGAGAAGCCAAGAGACCCAGTACTTC
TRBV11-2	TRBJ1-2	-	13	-	CASSLAGVDGYTF	TGTGCCAGCAGCTTAGCTGGGGTAGACGGCTACACCTTC
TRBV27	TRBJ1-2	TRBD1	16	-	CASSPTTGTGVYGYTF	TGTGCCAGCAGTCCTACGACGGGTACAGGGGTCTATGGCTACACCTTC
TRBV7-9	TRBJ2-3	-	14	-	CASSADQVRDTQYF	TGTGCCAGCAGCGCGGATCAAGTCCGAGATACGCAGTATTTT
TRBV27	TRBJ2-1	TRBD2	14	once	CASSFGTSGLQQFF	TGTGCCAGCAGTTTTGGGACTAGCGGCCTGCAGCAGTTCTTC
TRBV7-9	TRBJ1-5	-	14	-	CASSLAGPRQPQHF	TGTGCCAGCAGCTTAGCGGGGCCGAGGCAGCCCCAGCATTTT
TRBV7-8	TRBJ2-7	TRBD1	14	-	CASSLRDRAYEQYF	TGTGCCAGCAGCTTAAGGGACAGGGCCTACGAGCAGTACTTC
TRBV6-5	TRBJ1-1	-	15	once	CASSYTRVYDTEAFF	TGTGCCAGCAGTTACACTAGGGTTTACGACACTGAAGCTTTCTTT
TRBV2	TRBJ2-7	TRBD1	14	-	CASSLTGGLDEQYF	TGTGCCAGCAGCCTTACAGGGGGTCTCGACGAGCAGTACTTC
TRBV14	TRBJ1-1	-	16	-	CASSRPAQGWDTEAFF	TGTGCCAGCAGCCGCCCAGCACAGGGTTGGGACACTGAAGCTTTCTTT
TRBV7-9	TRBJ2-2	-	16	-	CASSFSVGVGAGELFF	TGTGCCAGCAGCTTCTCCGTTGGAGTAGGAGCCGGGGAGCTGTTTTTT
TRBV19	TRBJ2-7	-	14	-	CASSIGGESSRQYF	TGTGCCAGTAGTATCGGCGGTGAGTCATCGCGGCAGTACTTC
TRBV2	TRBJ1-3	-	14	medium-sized	CASRGDATIDTIYF	TGTGCCAGCAGAGGTGACGCGACAATAGACACCATATATTTT
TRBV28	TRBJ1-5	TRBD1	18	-	CASGGTGGAGQGNQPQHF	TGTGCCAGCGGTGGGACAGGGGGAGCCGGGCAAGGCAATCAGCCCCAGCATTTT
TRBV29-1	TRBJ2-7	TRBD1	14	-	CSVGGKGQSYEQYF	TGCAGCGTTGGGGGAAAGGGACAGTCCTACGAGCAGTACTTC
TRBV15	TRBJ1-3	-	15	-	CATMEDAVSGNTIYF	TGTGCCACCATGGAGGACGCCGTCTCTGGAAACACCATATATTTT
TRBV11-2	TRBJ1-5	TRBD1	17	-	CASSYARDRGQGQPQHF	TGTGCCAGCAGCTACGCGAGGGACAGGGGGCAGGGGCAGCCCCAGCATTTT
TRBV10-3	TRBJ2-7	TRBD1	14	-	CAISGGTGSYEQYF	TGTGCCATCAGTGGCGGGACAGGCTCCTACGAGCAGTACTTC
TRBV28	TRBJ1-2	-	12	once	CASTRTNYGYTF	TGTGCCAGCACCAGGACAAACTATGGCTACACCTTC
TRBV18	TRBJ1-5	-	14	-	CASSPGQGGKPQHF	TGTGCCAGCTCACCAGGGCAGGGAGGTAAGCCCCAGCATTTT
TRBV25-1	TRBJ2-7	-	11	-	CASGTSYEQYF	TGTGCCAGCGGGACTTCCTACGAGCAGTACTTC
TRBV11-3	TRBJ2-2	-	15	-	CASSPLRGNTGELFF	TGTGCCAGCAGCCCGCTCAGGGGAAACACCGGGGAGCTGTTTTTT
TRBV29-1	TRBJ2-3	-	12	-	CSGTVETDTQYF	TGCAGCGGGACAGTTGAAACAGATACGCAGTATTTT
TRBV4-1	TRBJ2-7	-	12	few	CASSERGYEQYF	TGCGCCAGCAGCGAAAGGGGCTACGAGCAGTACTTC
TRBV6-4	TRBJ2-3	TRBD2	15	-	CASSDSSGGTDTQYF	TGTGCCAGCAGTGACTCTAGCGGGGGCACAGATACGCAGTATTTT
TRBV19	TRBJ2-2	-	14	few	CASSIGLNTGELFF	TGTGCCAGTAGTATAGGGCTAAACACCGGGGAGCTGTTTTTT
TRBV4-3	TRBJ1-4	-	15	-	CASSQEMGLTEKLFF	TGCGCCAGCAGCCAAGAGATGGGCCTAACTGAAAAACTGTTTTTT
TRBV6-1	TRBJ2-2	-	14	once	CASSGSLATGELFF	TGTGCCAGCAGTGGATCTCTAGCGACCGGGGAGCTGTTTTTT
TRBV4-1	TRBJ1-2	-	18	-	CASSQLFPGGETNYGYTF	TGCGCCAGCAGCCAACTATTTCCGGGCGGAGAAACGAACTATGGCTACACCTTC
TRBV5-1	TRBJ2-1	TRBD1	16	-	CASSLGSGTGFFEQFF	TGCGCCAGCAGCTTGGGGTCAGGGACAGGGTTTTTTGAGCAGTTCTTC
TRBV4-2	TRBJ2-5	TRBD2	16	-	CASSQGRGGIQETQYF	TGTGCCAGCAGCCAAGGACGCGGGGGGATACAAGAGACCCAGTACTTC
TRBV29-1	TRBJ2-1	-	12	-	CSVDGQYNEQFF	TGCAGCGTTGATGGTCAGTACAATGAGCAGTTCTTC
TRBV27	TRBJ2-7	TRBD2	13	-	CASGLAGVGEQYF	TGTGCCAGCGGACTAGCGGGAGTTGGCGAGCAGTACTTC
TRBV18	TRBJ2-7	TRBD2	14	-	CASSPAGGSYEQYF	TGTGCCAGCTCACCGGCGGGAGGGTCCTACGAGCAGTACTTC
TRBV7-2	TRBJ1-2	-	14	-	CASSTSAGVEGYTF	TGTGCCAGCAGCACCTCGGCGGGGGTTGAAGGCTACACCTTC
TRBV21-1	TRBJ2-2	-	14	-	CASGRGTATGELFF	TGTGCCAGCGGGCGGGGGACGGCTACCGGGGAGCTGTTTTTT
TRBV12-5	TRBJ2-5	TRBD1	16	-	CASGFGQGLFQETQYF	TGTGCTAGTGGTTTCGGACAGGGCCTGTTCCAAGAGACCCAGTACTTC
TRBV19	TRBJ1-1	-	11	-	CASTGVTEAFF	TGTGCCAGTACGGGGGTCACTGAAGCTTTCTTT
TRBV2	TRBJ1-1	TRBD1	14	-	CASSPGQGKGEAFF	TGTGCCAGCAGCCCGGGACAGGGCAAGGGTGAAGCTTTCTTT
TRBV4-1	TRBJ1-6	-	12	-	CASSYSGSPLHF	TGCGCCAGCAGCTACTCGGGCTCACCCCTCCACTTT
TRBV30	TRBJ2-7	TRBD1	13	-	CAWSQGASYEQYF	TGTGCCTGGAGCCAGGGGGCTTCCTACGAGCAGTACTTC
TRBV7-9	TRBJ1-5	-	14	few	CASSLGVSNQPQHF	TGTGCCAGCAGCTTAGGGGTGAGCAATCAGCCCCAGCATTTT
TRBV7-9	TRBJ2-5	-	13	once	CASSDTYPETQYF	TGTGCCAGCAGCGACACGTACCCAGAGACCCAGTACTTC
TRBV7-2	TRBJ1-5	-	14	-	CASSRDGGNQPQHF	TGTGCCAGCAGCCGGGACGGCGGGAATCAGCCCCAGCATTTT
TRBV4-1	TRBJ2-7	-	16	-	CASSQGQGAGLYEQYF	TGCGCCAGCAGCCAAGGCCAAGGAGCGGGCCTCTACGAGCAGTACTTC
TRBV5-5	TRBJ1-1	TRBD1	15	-	CASSMPGTGNTEAFF	TGTGCCAGCAGCATGCCCGGGACAGGGAACACTGAAGCTTTCTTT
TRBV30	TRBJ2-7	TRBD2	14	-	CAWSVAGASNEQYF	TGTGCCTGGAGTGTAGCGGGGGCTTCAAACGAGCAGTACTTC
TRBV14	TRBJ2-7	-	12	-	CASSQGSYEQYF	TGTGCCAGCAGCCAAGGATCCTACGAGCAGTACTTC
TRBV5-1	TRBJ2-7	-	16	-	CASSLVAEKDTYEQYF	TGCGCCAGCAGCTTGGTTGCGGAGAAGGATACCTACGAGCAGTACTTC
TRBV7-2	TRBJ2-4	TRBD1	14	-	CASSTTGSKGIQYF	TGTGCCAGCAGCACGACAGGGTCGAAGGGCATTCAGTACTTC